This T cell receptor (beta chain) derives from a study of blood T cell repertoires in COVID-19. This CDR3 has 15 residues. Trimming pared 6 bases from V and 0 bases from J, leaving 15 bases between. Germline CDR1 and CDR2: LNHDA and SQIVND (reference sequence). Repertoires were generated with immunoSEQ multiplex PCR, while TCRdb's copy carries only in-frame clones and drops some. The repertoire holds approximately 140,000 clones, with roughly four fifths as singletons. Sequencing was performed on peripheral blood. This chain uses TRBV19 with TRBJ2-7; D may be TRBD1 (6 bases). This sequence was found in an elderly man with acute or convalescent COVID-19. CDR3 region: CASRTDDRHSYEQYF. CDR3 DNA sequence: TGTGCCAGTAGGACTGATGACAGGCACTCCTACGAGCAGTACTTC.